These 10 T cell receptor beta chains originate from one sample sequenced in a study of cytomegalovirus exposure and HLA in healthy donors. The primer mix had 60 Vbeta and 13 Jbeta primers. Some clones are missing from TCRdb's copy, which holds only in-frame ones; the method was immunoSEQ multiplex PCR. The sample shows about 230,000 clones, just over 75% of them seen only once. Sequenced: PBMCs. The receptor source for this set is a woman aged 55-75 years in good health and CMV-seropositive.

The chain recombines TRBV7-9 with TRBJ1-2; D unclear. This CDR3 has 15 residues. The germline V gene encodes CDR1 SEHNR and CDR2 FQNEAQ (reference sequence). Trimming pared 5 bases from V and 1 base from J, leaving 14 bases between. Here the CDR3 DNA reads TGTGCCAGCAGCGCCCCGGGTCCTTTTAACTATGGCTACACCTTC. Translated: CASSAPGPFNYGYTF.

V gene TRBV2 combines with J gene TRBJ1-1; a possible D gene is TRBD1 (6 bases). The V end lost 5 bases, the J end lost 5 bases, and 18 bases lay between the germline ends. Germline-derived CDR1 and CDR2 are SNHLY and FYNNEI. The CDR3 contains 15 residues. The CDR3 DNA reads as TGTGCCAGCAGTCAGCAGGCAGGGGCGAGGACTGAAGCTTTCTTT. It codes for CASSQQAGARTEAFF.

The chain links TRBV5-1 to TRBJ1-4; D might be TRBD1 (6 bases). The CDR3 totals 14 residues. CDR1 is SGHRS and CDR2 is YFSETQ in the germline V gene. Trimming took off 6 bases at V and 0 bases at J, with 9 bases between the two ends. The CDR3 DNA is TGCGCCAGCACCCAGGGGCCAACTAATGAAAAACTGTTTTTT. The encoded protein is CASTQGPTNEKLFF. The full variable domain, in which reference TRBV5-1 and TRBJ1-4 provide the parts outside the CDR3, is KAGVTQTPRYLIKTRGQQVTLSCSPISGHRSVSWYQQTPGQGLQFLFEYFSETQRNKGNFPGRFSGRQFSNSRSEMNVSTLELGDSALYLCASTQGPTNEKLFFGSGTQLSVL.

The chain uses TRBV6-4 and TRBJ1-1; D may be TRBD1 (5 bases). Trimming removed 1 base from V and 4 bases from J, with 10 bases in between. This CDR3 region has 14 residues. Germline V gene lookup returns CDR1 MRHNA and CDR2 SNTAGT. CDR3 sequence: CASSDFCQGTEAFF. The CDR3 nucleotides are TGTGCCAGCAGTGACTTTTGCCAGGGCACTGAAGCTTTCTTT.

Only a few counts were recorded for this clone. This chain links TRBV19 with TRBJ1-2; 8 nucleotides line up with TRBD1. The CDR3 loop spans 13 amino acids. The J segment lost 5 bases and the V segment lost 5 bases, leaving 4 bases of the junction unmatched. The germline gives CDR1 LNHDA, CDR2 SQIVND (reference sequence). The CDR3 is CASSSGQVYGYTF. The CDR3 DNA is TGTGCCAGTAGTTCGGGACAGGTATATGGCTACACCTTC.

The V call is TRBV23-1, the J call TRBJ2-7; tentative D call: TRBD1 (6 bases). TRBV23-1 is an open reading frame, and its role is uncertain. The CDR3 sequence is 15 residues long. Trimming left V 6 bases short and J 3 bases short, with 18 bases between. The CDR3 coding sequence is TGCGCCAGCAGCCGAAGGACGGGACACCACTACGAGCAGTACTTC. Protein: CASSRRTGHHYEQYF.

The chain links TRBV11-3 to TRBJ2-1; perhaps TRBD1 as D (6 bases). The CDR3 runs 15 residues. Germline V gene data show CDR1 as SGHNT and CDR2 as YENEEA. Deletions cut 6 bases from V and 6 bases from J, with 18 bases between. The CDR3 DNA reads TGTGCCAGCAGTCTACAGGGCACCCCTCCCAATGAGCAGTTCTTC. This gives the protein CASSLQGTPPNEQFF.

For the CDR3, the DNA is TGTGCCAGCACCACGGCGGGGGCTGGGGAGACCCAGTACTTC. The encoded protein is CASTTAGAGETQYF. V usage is TRBV18 and J usage is TRBJ2-5; a weak D match, TRBD2 (7 bases). CDR1 KGHSH and CDR2 LQKENI come from the germline V gene. Trimming removed 8 bases at V and 5 bases at J, with 18 bases between. The CDR3 length is 14 residues.

This clone was observed a handful of times. V and J are TRBV5-1 and TRBJ1-5, with D perhaps matching TRBD1 (5 bases). The V gene lost 0 bases and the J gene lost 0 bases, with 7 bases spanning the gap. Germline CDR1 SGHRS, CDR2 YFSETQ. This CDR3 has 15 residues. The CDR3 reads CASSLAGGSNQPQHF. CDR3 DNA: TGCGCCAGCAGCTTGGCCGGGGGTAGCAATCAGCCCCAGCATTTT. The full variable domain, its missing parts supplied by reference TRBV5-1 and TRBJ1-5, is KAGVTQTPRYLIKTRGQQVTLSCSPISGHRSVSWYQQTPGQGLQFLFEYFSETQRNKGNFPGRFSGRQFSNSRSEMNVSTLELGDSALYLCASSLAGGSNQPQHFGDGTRLSIL.

V gene TRBV7-7 combines with J gene TRBJ2-1; 9 nucleotides agree with TRBD2. The germline gives CDR1 SSHAT, CDR2 FNYEAQ (reference sequence). The V segment lost 1 base and the J segment 6 bases; nucleotides outside the gene matches: 4. The CDR3 covers 15 residues. The CDR3 bases are TGTGCCAGCAGCTTAGGGCTAGCGGGACTCAATGAGCAGTTCTTC. As protein: CASSLGLAGLNEQFF.